This T cell receptor beta chain was profiled in a study of regulatory T cells in long-lasting Graves disease. In its sample, this clonotype was seen many times. The germline V gene encodes CDR1 DFQATT and CDR2 SNEGSKA (reference sequence). This CDR3 comprises 15 residues. Trimming cost V 6 bases and J 3 bases; bases outside gene matches: 10. Time point denoted: newly diagnosed GD, antithyroid drugs for less than 3 months. From RNA extracted from PBMCs, the TCR library was made. Both iRepertoire HTBI primers and Arm-PCR of CDR3 regions were used to build the TCR beta libraries. Per the study methods: Across the samples, identification revealed 55 to 75 TRBV and more than twelve TRBJ segments. One entry per CDR3 protein results from TCRdb running MiXCR on the multiplex PCR reads. These V and J calls rely on TCRdb rather than the paper's analysis. The table shows 350,000 to 500,000 distinct CDR3 sequences, with approximately 15% occurring only once.

These data also formed part of another study, on T cells in Graves' hyperthyroidism and ophthalmopathy. That investigation notes: Clinicians diagnosed patients from clinical symptoms, serum thyroxine and TRAb, thyroid ultrasound and orbital computed tomography.

V and J are TRBV20-1 and TRBJ2-1; 8 nucleotides match TRBD2. The input for sequencing was peripheral blood mononuclear cells (PBMCs), taken at new diagnosis, from a patient treated with antithyroid drugs. This TCR was recovered from a woman between 50 and 59 years old with Graves disease. CDR3 sequence reads: CSAALTGGFYNEQFF. As DNA, the CDR3 is TGCAGTGCGGCCCTCACGGGAGGGTTCTACAATGAGCAGTTCTTC.